This T cell receptor beta chain came from a study of PD-L1 blockade in urothelial cancer. Study information: After treatment start, blood was analyzed at 3 weeks (second dose) and at 6 weeks.

Some clones are missing from TCRdb's copy, which holds only in-frame ones; the method was immunoSEQ multiplex PCR. The sample shows 25,000 to 35,000 clones, approximately 81% of them seen only once. Trimming left V 1 base short and J 3 bases short, with 8 bases between. This CDR3 has 14 residues. Germline V gives CDR1 SGHTS, CDR2 YDEGEE. Time point in this sample: peripheral blood 6 weeks after treatment start. The specimen was PBMCs, collected around atezolizumab (anti-PD-L1) treatment. The rearrangement uses TRBV5-8 and TRBJ1-5; D gene ambiguous. This TCR was sampled from a man between 65 and 85 years old with urothelial cancer. CDR3 in amino acids: CASSLWQYNQPQHF. Here the CDR3 DNA reads TGTGCCAGCAGCTTGTGGCAGTACAATCAGCCCCAGCATTTT.